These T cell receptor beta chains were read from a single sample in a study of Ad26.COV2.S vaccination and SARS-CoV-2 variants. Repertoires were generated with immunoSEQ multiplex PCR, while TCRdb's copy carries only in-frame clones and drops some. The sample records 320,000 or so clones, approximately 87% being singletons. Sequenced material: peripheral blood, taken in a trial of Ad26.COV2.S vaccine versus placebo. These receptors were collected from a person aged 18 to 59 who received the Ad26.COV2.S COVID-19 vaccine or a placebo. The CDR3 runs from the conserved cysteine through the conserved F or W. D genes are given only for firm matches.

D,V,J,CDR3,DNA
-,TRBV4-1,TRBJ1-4,CASSPLGKTTNEKLFF,TGCGCCAGCAGCCCTCTAGGGAAAACAACTAATGAAAAACTGTTTTTT
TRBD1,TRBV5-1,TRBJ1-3,CASSSDGTGRNTIYF,TGCGCCAGCAGCTCTGACGGGACAGGGCGAAACACCATATATTTT
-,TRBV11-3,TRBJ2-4,CASSLPSGLAKNIQYF,TGTGCCAGCAGCTTACCCTCGGGGCTAGCCAAAAACATTCAGTACTTC
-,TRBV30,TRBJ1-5,CAWSMTGGQPQHF,TGTGCCTGGAGTATGACAGGCGGTCAGCCCCAGCATTTT
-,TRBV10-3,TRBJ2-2,CAITKFRDLANTGELFF,TGTGCCATCACCAAATTCCGGGACCTCGCGAACACCGGGGAGCTGTTTTTT
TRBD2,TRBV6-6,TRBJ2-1,CASSYGTSGYNEQFF,TGTGCCAGCAGTTACGGGACTAGCGGGTACAATGAGCAGTTCTTC
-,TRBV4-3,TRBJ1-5,CASSQEGGAQPQHF,TGCGCCAGCAGCCAAGAAGGAGGGGCTCAGCCCCAGCATTTT
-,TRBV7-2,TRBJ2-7,CASSLAALRQVITYEQYF,TGTGCCAGCAGCTTAGCTGCGCTCCGACAGGTTATTACCTACGAGCAGTACTTC
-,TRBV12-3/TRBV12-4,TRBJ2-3,CASSFGTPDTQYF,TGTGCCAGCAGTTTTGGGACACCTGATACGCAGTATTTT
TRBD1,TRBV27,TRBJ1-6,CASRPPRQGVKGVYNSPLHF,TGTGCCAGCAGGCCCCCGCGACAGGGCGTCAAAGGGGTCTACAATTCACCCCTCCACTTT
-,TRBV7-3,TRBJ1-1,CASSSQGLNTEAFF,TGTGCCAGCAGCTCACAGGGCCTGAACACTGAAGCTTTCTTT
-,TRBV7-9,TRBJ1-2,CASSFSPTREGEVYGYTF,TGTGCCAGCAGCTTCTCCCCGACACGAGAGGGGGAGGTTTATGGCTACACCTTC
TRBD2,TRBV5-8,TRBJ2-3,CASSSAGGTDTQYF,TGTGCCAGCAGCTCGGCGGGGGGTACAGATACGCAGTATTTT